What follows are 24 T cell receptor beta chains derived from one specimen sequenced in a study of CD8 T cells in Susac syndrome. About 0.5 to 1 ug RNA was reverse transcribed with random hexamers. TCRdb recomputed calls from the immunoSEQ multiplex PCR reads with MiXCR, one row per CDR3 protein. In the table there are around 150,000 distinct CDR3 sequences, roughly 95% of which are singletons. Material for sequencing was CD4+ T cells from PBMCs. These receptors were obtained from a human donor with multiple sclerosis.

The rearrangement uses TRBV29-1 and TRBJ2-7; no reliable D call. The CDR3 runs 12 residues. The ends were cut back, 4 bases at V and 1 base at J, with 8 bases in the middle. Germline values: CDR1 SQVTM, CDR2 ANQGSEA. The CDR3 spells CSVGELSYEQYF. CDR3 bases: TGCAGCGTTGGAGAGCTATCCTACGAGCAGTACTTC.

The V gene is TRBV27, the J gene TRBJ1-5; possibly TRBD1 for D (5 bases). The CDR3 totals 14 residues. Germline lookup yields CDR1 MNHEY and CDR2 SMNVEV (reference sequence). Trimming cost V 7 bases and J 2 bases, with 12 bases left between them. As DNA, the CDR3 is TGTGCCAGCACGGACCGCAGGGGCAATCAGCCCCAGCATTTT. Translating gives CASTDRRGNQPQHF.

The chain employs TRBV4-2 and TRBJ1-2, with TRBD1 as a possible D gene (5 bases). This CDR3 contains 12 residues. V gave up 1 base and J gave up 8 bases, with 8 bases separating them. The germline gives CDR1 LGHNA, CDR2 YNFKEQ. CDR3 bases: TGTGCCAGCAGCCAAGGGGGGGGAGGCTACACCTTC. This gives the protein CASSQGGGGYTF.

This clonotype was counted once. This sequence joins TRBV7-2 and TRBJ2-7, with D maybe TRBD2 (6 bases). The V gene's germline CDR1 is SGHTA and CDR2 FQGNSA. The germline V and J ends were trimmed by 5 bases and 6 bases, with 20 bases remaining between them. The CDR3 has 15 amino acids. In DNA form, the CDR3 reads TGTGCCAGCAGCCCGATCGGGACTTCCCTTGGCGAGCAGTACTTC. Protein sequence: CASSPIGTSLGEQYF.

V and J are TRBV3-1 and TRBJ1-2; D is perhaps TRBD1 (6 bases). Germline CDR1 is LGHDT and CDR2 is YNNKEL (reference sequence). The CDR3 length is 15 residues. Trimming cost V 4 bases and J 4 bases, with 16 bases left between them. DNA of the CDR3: TGTGCCAGCAGCCTCCAGGGGCCGGGGATCTATGGCTACACCTTC. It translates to CASSLQGPGIYGYTF.

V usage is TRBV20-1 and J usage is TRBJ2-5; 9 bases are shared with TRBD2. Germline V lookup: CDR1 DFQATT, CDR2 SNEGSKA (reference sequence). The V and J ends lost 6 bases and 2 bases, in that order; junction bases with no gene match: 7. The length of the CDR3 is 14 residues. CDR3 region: CSAPRTSAQETQYF. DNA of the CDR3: TGCAGTGCACCGCGGACTAGCGCTCAAGAGACCCAGTACTTC.

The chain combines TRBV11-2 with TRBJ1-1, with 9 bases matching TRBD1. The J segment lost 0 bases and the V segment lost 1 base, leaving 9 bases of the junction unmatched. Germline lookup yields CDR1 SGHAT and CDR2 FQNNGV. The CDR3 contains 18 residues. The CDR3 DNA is TGTGCCAGCAGCTTAGGCACAGGGGGCTTTCAGGTGAACACTGAAGCTTTCTTT. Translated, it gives CASSLGTGGFQVNTEAFF.

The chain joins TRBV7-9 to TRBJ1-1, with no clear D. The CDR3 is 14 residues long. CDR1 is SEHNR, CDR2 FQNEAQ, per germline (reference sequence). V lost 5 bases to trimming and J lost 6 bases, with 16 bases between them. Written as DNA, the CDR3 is TGTGCCAGCAGCCCCGAGAGGGTAATTGCTGAAGCTTTCTTT. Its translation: CASSPERVIAEAFF.

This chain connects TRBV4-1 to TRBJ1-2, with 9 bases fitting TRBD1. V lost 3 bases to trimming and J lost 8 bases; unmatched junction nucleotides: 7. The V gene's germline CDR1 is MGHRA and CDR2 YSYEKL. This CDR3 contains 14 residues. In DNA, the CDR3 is TGCGCCAGCAGCCAGGCCGGGACAGGGACCGGCTACACCTTC. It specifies CASSQAGTGTGYTF.

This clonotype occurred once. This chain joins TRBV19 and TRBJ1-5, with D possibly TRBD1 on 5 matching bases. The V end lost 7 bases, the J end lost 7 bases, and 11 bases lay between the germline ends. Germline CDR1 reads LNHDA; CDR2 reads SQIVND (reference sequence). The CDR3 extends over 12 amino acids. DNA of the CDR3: TGTGCCAGTAAAATAAGGGGCCAGCCCCAGCATTTT. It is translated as CASKIRGQPQHF. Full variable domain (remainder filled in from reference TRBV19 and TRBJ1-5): DGGITQSPKYLFRKEGQNVTLSCEQNLNHDAMYWYRQDPGQGLRLIYYSQIVNDFQKGDIAEGYSVSREKKESFPLTVTSAQKNPTAFYLCASKIRGQPQHFGDGTRLSIL.

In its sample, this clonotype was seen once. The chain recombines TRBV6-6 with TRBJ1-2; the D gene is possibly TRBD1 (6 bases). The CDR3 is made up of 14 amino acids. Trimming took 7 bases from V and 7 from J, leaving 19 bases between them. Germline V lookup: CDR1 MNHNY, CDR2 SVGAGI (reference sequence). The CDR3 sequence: CASTLLSRDIGYTF. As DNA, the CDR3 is TGTGCCAGCACCCTACTCTCCAGGGACATTGGCTACACCTTC.

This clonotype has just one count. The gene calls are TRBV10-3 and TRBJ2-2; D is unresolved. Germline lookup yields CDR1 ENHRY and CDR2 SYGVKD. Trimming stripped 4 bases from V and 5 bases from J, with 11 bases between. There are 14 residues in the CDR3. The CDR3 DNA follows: TGTGCCATCAGTGTGATGGAATGGACCGGGGAGCTGTTTTTT. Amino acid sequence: CAISVMEWTGELFF.

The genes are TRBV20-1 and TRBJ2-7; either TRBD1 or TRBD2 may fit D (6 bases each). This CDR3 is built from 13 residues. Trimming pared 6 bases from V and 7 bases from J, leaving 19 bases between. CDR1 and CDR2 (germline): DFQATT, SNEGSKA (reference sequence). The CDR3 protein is CSAGGSEYGEQYF. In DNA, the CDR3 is TGCAGTGCGGGGGGCTCAGAATATGGGGAGCAGTACTTC.

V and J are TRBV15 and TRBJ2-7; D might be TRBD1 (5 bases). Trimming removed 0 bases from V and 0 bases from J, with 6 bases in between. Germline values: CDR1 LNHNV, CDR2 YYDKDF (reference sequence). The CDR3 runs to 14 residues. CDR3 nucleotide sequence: TGTGCCACCAGCAGAGACAGGGTCTCCTACGAGCAGTACTTC. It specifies CATSRDRVSYEQYF.

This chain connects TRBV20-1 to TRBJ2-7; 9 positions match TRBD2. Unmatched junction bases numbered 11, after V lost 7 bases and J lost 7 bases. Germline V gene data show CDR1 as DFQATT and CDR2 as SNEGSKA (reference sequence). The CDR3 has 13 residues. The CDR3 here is CSGLAGAASEQYF. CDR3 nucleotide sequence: TGCAGTGGCTTAGCGGGAGCAGCGTCTGAGCAGTACTTC.

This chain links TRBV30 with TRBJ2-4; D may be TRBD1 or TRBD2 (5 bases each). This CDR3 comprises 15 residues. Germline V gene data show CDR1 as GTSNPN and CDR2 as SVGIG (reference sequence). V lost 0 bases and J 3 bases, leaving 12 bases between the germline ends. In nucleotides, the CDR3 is TGTGCCTGGAGTGTAGAGGGGTCGAGCAAAAACATTCAGTACTTC. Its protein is CAWSVEGSSKNIQYF.

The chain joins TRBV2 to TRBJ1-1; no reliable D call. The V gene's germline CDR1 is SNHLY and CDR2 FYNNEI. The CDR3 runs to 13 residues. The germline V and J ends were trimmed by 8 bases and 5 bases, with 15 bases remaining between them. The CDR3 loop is CASSSAGGTEAFF. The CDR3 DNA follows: TGTGCCAGCTCCTCCGCCGGAGGGACTGAAGCTTTCTTT.

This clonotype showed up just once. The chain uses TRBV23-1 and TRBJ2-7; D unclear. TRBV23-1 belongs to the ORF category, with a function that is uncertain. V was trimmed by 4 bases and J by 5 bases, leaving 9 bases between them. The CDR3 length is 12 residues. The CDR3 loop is CASSPKRNEQYF. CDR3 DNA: TGCGCCAGCAGTCCGAAGAGAAACGAGCAGTACTTC.

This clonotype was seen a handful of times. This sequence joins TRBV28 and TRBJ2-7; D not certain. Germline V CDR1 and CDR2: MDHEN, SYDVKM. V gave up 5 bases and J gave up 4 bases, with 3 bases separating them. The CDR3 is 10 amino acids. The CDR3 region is CASSHYEQYF. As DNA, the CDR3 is TGTGCCAGCAGTCATTACGAGCAGTACTTC.

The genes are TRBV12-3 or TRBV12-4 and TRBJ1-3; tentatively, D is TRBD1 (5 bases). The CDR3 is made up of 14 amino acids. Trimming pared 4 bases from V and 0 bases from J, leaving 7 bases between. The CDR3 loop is CASSWTTSGNTIYF. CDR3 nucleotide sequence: TGTGCCAGCAGTTGGACAACCTCTGGAAACACCATATATTTT.

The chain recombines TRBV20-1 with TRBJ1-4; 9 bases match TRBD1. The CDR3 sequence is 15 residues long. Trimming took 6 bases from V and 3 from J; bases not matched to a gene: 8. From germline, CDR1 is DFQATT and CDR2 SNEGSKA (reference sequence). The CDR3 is CSAEDRGRSNEKLFF. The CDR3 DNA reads TGCAGTGCAGAAGACAGGGGGAGGTCTAATGAAAAACTGTTTTTT.

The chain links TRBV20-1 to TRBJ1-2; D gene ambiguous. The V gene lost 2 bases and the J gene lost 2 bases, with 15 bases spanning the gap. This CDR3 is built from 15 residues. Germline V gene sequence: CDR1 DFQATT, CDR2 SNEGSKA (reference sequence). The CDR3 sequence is CSARSSRVRNYGYTF. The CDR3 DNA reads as TGCAGTGCTAGATCGAGTCGTGTTAGAAACTATGGCTACACCTTC.

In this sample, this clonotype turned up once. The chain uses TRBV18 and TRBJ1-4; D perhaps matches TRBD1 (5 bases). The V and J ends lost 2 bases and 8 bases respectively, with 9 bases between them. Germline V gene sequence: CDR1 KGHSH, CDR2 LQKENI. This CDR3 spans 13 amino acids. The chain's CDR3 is CASSPGGDEKLFF. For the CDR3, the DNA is TGTGCCAGCTCACCAGGGGGAGACGAAAAACTGTTTTTT.

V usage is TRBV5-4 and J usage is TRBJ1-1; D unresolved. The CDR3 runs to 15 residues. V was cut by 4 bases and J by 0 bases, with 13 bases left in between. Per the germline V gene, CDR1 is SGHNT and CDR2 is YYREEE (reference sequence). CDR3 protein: CASSPTTVLNTEAFF. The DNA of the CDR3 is TGTGCCAGCAGCCCAACGACCGTATTGAACACTGAAGCTTTCTTT.